This T cell receptor beta chain was profiled in a study of T cells in Graves' hyperthyroidism and ophthalmopathy. The study's findings and limits: The model's output predicted ophthalmopathy at a median of 6.5 months prior to onset.

On this clonotype itself: Antigen unknown.

Amplified TCR beta CDR3 regions came from RNA transcripts. During a first-round RT-PCR of the TCR CDR3, the HTBI primer set was used. TCRdb re-derived calls from the multiplex PCR reads in MiXCR, one entry per CDR3 protein. The sample yields approximately 370,000 distinct CDR3 sequences, about a sixth seen once. CDR3 length: 12 residues. Trimming cost V 5 bases and J 8 bases, with 9 bases left between them. CDR1 SGHAT and CDR2 FQNNGV come from the germline V gene. The chain recombines TRBV11-2 with TRBJ2-2; D remains unclear. The sequence derives from a woman in her 30s with Graves' hyperthyroidism that later progressed to Graves' ophthalmopathy. Material for sequencing was blood. In nucleotides, the CDR3 is TGTGCCAGCAGCCCCCCTGTGGGGGAGCTGTTTTTT. As protein: CASSPPVGELFF. The full variable domain, completed using reference TRBV11-2 and TRBJ2-2, is EAGVAQSPRYKIIEKRQSVAFWCNPISGHATLYWYQQILGQGPKLLIQFQNNGVVDDSQLPKDRFSAERLKGVDSTLKIQPAKLEDSAVYLCASSPPVGELFFGEGSRLTVL.